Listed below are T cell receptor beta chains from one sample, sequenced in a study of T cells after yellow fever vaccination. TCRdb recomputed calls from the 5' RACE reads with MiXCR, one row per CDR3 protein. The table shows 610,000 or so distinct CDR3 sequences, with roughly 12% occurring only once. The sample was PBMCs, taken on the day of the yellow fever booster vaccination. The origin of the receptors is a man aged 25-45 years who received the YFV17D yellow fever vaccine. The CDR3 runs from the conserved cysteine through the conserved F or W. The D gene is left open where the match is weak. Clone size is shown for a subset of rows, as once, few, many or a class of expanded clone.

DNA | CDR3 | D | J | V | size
TGCGCCAGCAGCTTGGAGTATGGGAATCAGCCCCAGCATTTT | CASSLEYGNQPQHF | NA | TRBJ1-5 | TRBV5-1 | many
TGCAGCGTTGACCTAGCGGGAGTTGGTGAGCAGTTCTTC | CSVDLAGVGEQFF | TRBD2 | TRBJ2-1 | TRBV29-1 | NA
TGTGCCAGCAGCACCAGACTAGCGGGAGGGGGGGAGCAGTACTTC | CASSTRLAGGGEQYF | NA | TRBJ2-7 | TRBV21-1 | few
TGTGCCAGCAGCCAGCCCGACGGACAGGGTGACAATGAGCAGTTCTTC | CASSQPDGQGDNEQFF | TRBD1 | TRBJ2-1 | TRBV12-3/TRBV12-4 | NA
TGTGCCAGCAGGAGGGGAGGGGCTGAGACCCAGTACTTC | CASRRGGAETQYF | TRBD2 | TRBJ2-5 | TRBV25-1 | few
TGTGCCAGCAGTTCTCCGGGACAGGGTCCCAATGAGCAGTTCTTC | CASSSPGQGPNEQFF | TRBD1 | TRBJ2-1 | TRBV12-3/TRBV12-4 | few
TGTGCCAGCAGCTCAGGGTTAGTGGAAGCACCTAGCACAGATACGCAGTATTTT | CASSSGLVEAPSTDTQYF | NA | TRBJ2-3 | TRBV13 | NA
TGTGCCACACGCCAGGGACAGTTGGATCAAGAGACCCAGTACTTC | CATRQGQLDQETQYF | TRBD1 | TRBJ2-5 | TRBV15 | NA
TGTGCCAGCAGCTCGACTAGCGGGGGTCAAGAGACCCAGTACTTC | CASSSTSGGQETQYF | TRBD2 | TRBJ2-5 | TRBV7-2 | NA
TGTGCCAGCGTAGACAGGGCCGTAAGGCAAGATACGCAGTATTTT | CASVDRAVRQDTQYF | TRBD1 | TRBJ2-3 | TRBV19 | NA
TGTGCCAGCTCACCATCCAGCGGGGTGGGGGGTGAGCAGTACTTC | CASSPSSGVGGEQYF | TRBD2 | TRBJ2-7 | TRBV18 | NA
TGTGCCAGCAGCGTATCTGCCGACAATGAGCAGTTCTTC | CASSVSADNEQFF | NA | TRBJ2-1 | TRBV9 | few
TGTGCCAGCAGTTACACAGGCGGGATCTACGAGCAGTACTTC | CASSYTGGIYEQYF | NA | TRBJ2-7 | TRBV6-2/TRBV6-3 | NA
TGTGCCAGTAGACTAGCGGGGAGTATAATGAGTAAGTTCTTC | CASRLAGSIMSKFF | TRBD2 | TRBJ2-1 | TRBV19 | few
TGCGCCAGCAGCCAAGATATAAGCGGGCGGGGAGAGCAGTTCTTC | CASSQDISGRGEQFF | NA | TRBJ2-1 | TRBV4-3 | few
TGTGCCAGCAGCCCACCAGCCAAAAACATTCAGTACTTC | CASSPPAKNIQYF | NA | TRBJ2-4 | TRBV6-1 | many
TGTGCCAGCAGTCCGGACAGGGCCGTTAATGAGCAGTTCTTC | CASSPDRAVNEQFF | TRBD1 | TRBJ2-1 | TRBV28 | few
TGTGCCAGCGTCTTGGGACCGCGCACAGATACGCAGTATTTT | CASVLGPRTDTQYF | NA | TRBJ2-3 | TRBV7-6 | NA
TGCAGCGTTGCGGTTGGCGGGAGGCCTACCACCGGGGAGCTGTTTTTT | CSVAVGGRPTTGELFF | TRBD2 | TRBJ2-2 | TRBV29-1 | NA
TGTGCCAGCAGCCGTCAGGTCGAGCAGTACTTC | CASSRQVEQYF | NA | TRBJ2-7 | TRBV5-6 | NA
TGTGCCAGCAGCCAAGGACTAGCCCAACAATACAATGAGCAGTTCTTC | CASSQGLAQQYNEQFF | TRBD2 | TRBJ2-1 | TRBV3-1 | NA
TGTGCCAGCAGTCTTACCTCTCTAGCGGGAGCGGGCGCAGATACGCAGTATTTT | CASSLTSLAGAGADTQYF | TRBD2 | TRBJ2-3 | TRBV11-2 | NA
TGTGCCAGCAGCTTAGTGGGGACCGGGGGAGATACGCAGTATTTT | CASSLVGTGGDTQYF | NA | TRBJ2-3 | TRBV7-2 | many
TGTGCCAGCAGCTCCGGACTAGCTGGCGAGCAGTACTTC | CASSSGLAGEQYF | TRBD2 | TRBJ2-7 | TRBV11-2 | NA
TGTGCCATCAGTGAGTCTAGCGGGAGTGCAGATACGCAGTATTTT | CAISESSGSADTQYF | TRBD2 | TRBJ2-3 | TRBV10-3 | few
TGCGCCAGCAGCTTGGAGGGGGGGGCAAAGTTCTTC | CASSLEGGAKFF | NA | TRBJ2-1 | TRBV5-1 | NA
TGTGCCAGCAGTTTAAGGGTGGGAGGGCCCCAAGATACGCAGTATTTT | CASSLRVGGPQDTQYF | TRBD2 | TRBJ2-3 | TRBV12-3/TRBV12-4 | NA
TGTGCCAGCAGCTTATCGGCCTTCACAGATACGCAGTATTTT | CASSLSAFTDTQYF | NA | TRBJ2-3 | TRBV7-8 | NA
TGCAGCGTTGACCCGGGACAGGGAATGGGCTACACCTTC | CSVDPGQGMGYTF | TRBD1 | TRBJ1-2 | TRBV29-1 | few
TGCGCCAGCAGCCGCCTTCGGGGCGACGAGCAGTACTTC | CASSRLRGDEQYF | NA | TRBJ2-7 | TRBV5-1 | few
TGCGCCAGCAGTCCCATAGCGGGAGCTTCCCCAGATACGCAGTATTTT | CASSPIAGASPDTQYF | TRBD2 | TRBJ2-3 | TRBV5-1 | NA
TGTGCCAGCAGCGATCCAGACCTCTACGAGCAGTACTTC | CASSDPDLYEQYF | NA | TRBJ2-7 | TRBV7-9 | few
TGTGCCAGCAGCATCGAGCGGCCCGGGGAGCTGTTTTTT | CASSIERPGELFF | NA | TRBJ2-2 | TRBV7-2 | few
TGTGCCAGCAGCTCTCGGAGTTACAATGAGCAGTTCTTC | CASSSRSYNEQFF | NA | TRBJ2-1 | TRBV7-2 | many
TGTGCCAGCAGCTTCGGTGAGACCTACGAGCAGTACTTC | CASSFGETYEQYF | NA | TRBJ2-7 | TRBV7-8 | many
TGTGCCACCAGCAGAGCACCGTCTGAAAAACTGTTTTTT | CATSRAPSEKLFF | NA | TRBJ1-4 | TRBV15 | NA
TGTGCCAGCAGCCGAGGGACTAGCGGGAGGCCCGTGGTGGGACCCCATTACTTC | CASSRGTSGRPVVGPHYF | TRBD2 | TRBJ2-5 | TRBV4-2 | few
TGTGCCAGCAGCCGATTGGGACAGAACACCGGGGAGCTGTTTTTT | CASSRLGQNTGELFF | NA | TRBJ2-2 | TRBV7-2 | NA
TGCAGTGCTAGAGTTCCCAGGGTCTACGAGCAGTACTTC | CSARVPRVYEQYF | NA | TRBJ2-7 | TRBV20-1 | NA
TGTGCCATCAGTGATGGCAGGGAACGTGGCTACACCTTC | CAISDGRERGYTF | NA | TRBJ1-2 | TRBV10-3 | few